The present T cell receptor beta chain was sequenced within a study of blood T cell repertoires in COVID-19. Across the whole study: Collection of acute and convalescent COVID-19 samples took place in the United States, Italy and Spain. T cells, B-cell-depleted T cells, or PBMCs supplied cDNA or gDNA.

Germline V lookup: CDR1 LNHDA, CDR2 SQIVND (reference sequence). CDR3 size: 13 residues. V was pared by 3 bases and J by 0 bases, with 3 bases between. Methods used by the authors: Cell counts per sample came from amplifying reference gene primers. Sequencing used immunoSEQ multiplex PCR; TCRdb keeps in-frame clones, though not all of them. V, J and clone size are taken as reported in that table, and D and trimming were inferred from the DNA itself. The profile shows about 250,000 clones, about 83% of them singletons. The V call is TRBV19, the J call TRBJ1-3; D call uncertain. The receptor's source is an elderly man with acute or convalescent COVID-19. Sequencing was performed on peripheral blood. The CDR3 nucleotides are TGTGCCAGTAGTATCTCCTCTGGAAACACCATATATTTT. Translating gives CASSISSGNTIYF.